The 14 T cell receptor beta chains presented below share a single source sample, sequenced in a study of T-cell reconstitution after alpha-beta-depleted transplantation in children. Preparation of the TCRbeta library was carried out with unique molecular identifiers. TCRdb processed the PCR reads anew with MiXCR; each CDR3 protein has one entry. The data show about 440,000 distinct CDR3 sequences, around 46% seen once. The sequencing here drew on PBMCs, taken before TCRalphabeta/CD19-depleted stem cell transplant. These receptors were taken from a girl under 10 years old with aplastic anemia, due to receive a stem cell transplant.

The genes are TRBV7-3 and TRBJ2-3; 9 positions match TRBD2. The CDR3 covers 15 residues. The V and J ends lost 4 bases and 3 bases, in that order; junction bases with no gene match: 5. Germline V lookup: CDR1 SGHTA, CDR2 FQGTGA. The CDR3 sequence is CASSSMGLATDTQYF. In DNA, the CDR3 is TGTGCCAGCAGCTCGATGGGACTAGCAACAGATACGCAGTATTTT.

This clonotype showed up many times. CDR3 sequence: CASSLAGSGGYNEQFF. The CDR3 DNA sequence: TGTGCCAGCAGCTTAGCGGGTAGCGGTGGGTACAATGAGCAGTTCTTC. The gene calls are TRBV9 and TRBJ2-1; 7 positions match TRBD2. V lost 4 bases, J lost 4 bases, and 11 bases stayed unmatched. Germline CDR1 SGDLS, CDR2 YYNGEE. The CDR3 length is 16 residues. The full variable domain, its missing parts supplied by reference TRBV9 and TRBJ2-1, is DSGVTQTPKHLITATGQRVTLRCSPRSGDLSVYWYQQSLDQGLQFLIQYYNGEERAKGNILERFSAQQFPDLHSELNLSSLELGDSALYFCASSLAGSGGYNEQFFGPGTRLTVL.

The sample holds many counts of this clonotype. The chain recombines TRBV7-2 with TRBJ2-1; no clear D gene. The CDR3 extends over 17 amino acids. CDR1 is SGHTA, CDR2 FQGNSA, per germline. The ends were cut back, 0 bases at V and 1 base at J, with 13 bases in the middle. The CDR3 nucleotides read TGTGCCAGCAGCTTAGCGGAGAACTCTCCTTCCTACAATGAGCAGTTCTTC. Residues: CASSLAENSPSYNEQFF.

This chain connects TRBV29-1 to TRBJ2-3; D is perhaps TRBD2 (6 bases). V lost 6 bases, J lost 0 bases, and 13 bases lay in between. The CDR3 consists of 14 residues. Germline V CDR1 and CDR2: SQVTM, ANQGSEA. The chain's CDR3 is CSVISGSSTDTQYF. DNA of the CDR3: TGCAGCGTCATTAGCGGATCTAGCACAGATACGCAGTATTTT.

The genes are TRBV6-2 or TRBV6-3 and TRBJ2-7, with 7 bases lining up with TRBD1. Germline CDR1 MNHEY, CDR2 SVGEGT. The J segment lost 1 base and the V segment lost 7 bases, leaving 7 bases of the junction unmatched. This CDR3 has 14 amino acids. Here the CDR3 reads CASTPPDRSYEQYF. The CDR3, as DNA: TGTGCCAGCACCCCACCGGACAGGTCCTACGAGCAGTACTTC.

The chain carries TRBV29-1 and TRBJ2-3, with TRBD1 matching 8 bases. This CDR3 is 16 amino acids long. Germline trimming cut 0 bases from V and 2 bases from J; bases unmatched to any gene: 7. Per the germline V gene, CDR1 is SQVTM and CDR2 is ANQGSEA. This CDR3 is CSVEDARTGPTDTQYF. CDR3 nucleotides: TGCAGCGTTGAAGACGCGAGGACAGGGCCCACAGATACGCAGTATTTT.

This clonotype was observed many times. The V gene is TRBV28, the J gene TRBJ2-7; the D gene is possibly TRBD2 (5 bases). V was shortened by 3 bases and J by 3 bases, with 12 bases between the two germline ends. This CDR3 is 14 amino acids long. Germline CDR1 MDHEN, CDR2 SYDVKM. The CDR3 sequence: CASSFTRRYYEQYF. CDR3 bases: TGTGCCAGCAGTTTTACAAGGAGGTACTACGAGCAGTACTTC.

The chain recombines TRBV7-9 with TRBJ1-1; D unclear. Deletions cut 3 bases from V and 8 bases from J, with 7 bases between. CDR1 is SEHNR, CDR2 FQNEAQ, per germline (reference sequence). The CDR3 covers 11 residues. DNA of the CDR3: TGTGCCAGCAGCTTGACCATCGAAGCTTTCTTT. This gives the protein CASSLTIEAFF. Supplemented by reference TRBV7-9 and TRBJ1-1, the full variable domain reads DTGVSQNPRHKITKRGQNVTFRCDPISEHNRLYWYRQTLGQGPEFLTYFQNEAQLEKSRLLSDRFSAERPKGSFSTLEIQRTEQGDSAMYLCASSLTIEAFFGQGTRLTVV.

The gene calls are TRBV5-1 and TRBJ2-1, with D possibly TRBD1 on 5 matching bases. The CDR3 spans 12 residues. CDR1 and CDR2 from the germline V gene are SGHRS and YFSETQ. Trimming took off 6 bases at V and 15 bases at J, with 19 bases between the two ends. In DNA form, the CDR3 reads TGCGCCAGCACCCGGTGGCAGGGTCTTTGGTTCTTC. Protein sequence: CASTRWQGLWFF.

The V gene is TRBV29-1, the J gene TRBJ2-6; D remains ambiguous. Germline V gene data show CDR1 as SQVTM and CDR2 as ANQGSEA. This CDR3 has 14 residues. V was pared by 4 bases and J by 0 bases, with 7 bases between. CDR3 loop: CSVGGSSGANVLTF. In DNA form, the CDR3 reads TGCAGCGTTGGGGGAAGCTCTGGGGCCAACGTCCTGACTTTC.

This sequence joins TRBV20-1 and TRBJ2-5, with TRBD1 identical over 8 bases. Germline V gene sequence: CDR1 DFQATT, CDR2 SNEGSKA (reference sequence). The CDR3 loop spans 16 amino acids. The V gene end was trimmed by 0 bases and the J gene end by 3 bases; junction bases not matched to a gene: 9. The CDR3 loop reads CSARDPGGASEETQYF. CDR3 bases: TGCAGTGCTAGAGATCCAGGGGGCGCGAGTGAAGAGACCCAGTACTTC.

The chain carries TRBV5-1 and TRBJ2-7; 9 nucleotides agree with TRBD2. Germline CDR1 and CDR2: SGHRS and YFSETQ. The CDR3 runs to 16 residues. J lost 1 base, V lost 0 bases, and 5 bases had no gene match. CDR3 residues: CASSLEASGVSYEQYF. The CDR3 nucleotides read TGCGCCAGCAGCTTGGAGGCTAGCGGGGTTTCCTACGAGCAGTACTTC.

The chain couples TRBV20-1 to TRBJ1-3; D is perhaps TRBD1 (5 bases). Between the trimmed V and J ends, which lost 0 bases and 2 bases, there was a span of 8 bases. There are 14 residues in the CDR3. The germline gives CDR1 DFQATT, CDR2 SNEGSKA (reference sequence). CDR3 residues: CSARDARAGNTIYF. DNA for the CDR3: TGCAGTGCTAGAGATGCCAGGGCTGGAAACACCATATATTTT.

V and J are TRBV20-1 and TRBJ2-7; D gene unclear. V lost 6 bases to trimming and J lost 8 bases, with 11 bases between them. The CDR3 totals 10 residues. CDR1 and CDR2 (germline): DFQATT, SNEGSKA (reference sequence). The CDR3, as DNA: TGCAGTGCCCGCGGACCTCAGCAGTACTTC. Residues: CSARGPQQYF.